Included here is one TCR beta chain sequence, with context. This clone was counted only a few times. Its binding antigen is unknown. The sequenced fragment ends 3 residues before the CDR3 boundary, so the rest is inferred from the germline J gene. Standard criteria were used to diagnose CVID, namely serum IgG, IgA and/or IgM reduced below the normal range together with specific antibody deficiency. The CVID group comprised 45 or so subjects, 15 or so female and roughly 29 male, aged roughly 9 to 64 years with a mean age of around 41. Both CVID patients and healthy controls were predominantly of Caucasian heritage. At the time of study participation, every CVID subject had been on replacement immunoglobulin therapy for at least one year. At blood collection, none of the CVID subjects was ill or on immunomodulatory or immunosuppressive medication. Heparinized peripheral whole blood samples of roughly 5 to 8.5 ml were obtained from each donor. Genomic DNA from adults with common variable immune deficiency (CVID) and from healthy adult controls was used for sequencing of TCRbeta CDR3 repertoires. Diluted blood was density-centrifuged over Hypaque 1077 or Ficoll-Paque to isolate peripheral blood mononuclear cells. Genomic DNA was extracted from unsorted mononuclear cells by Qiagen column purification or by a centrifugation-based method.

For sequencing, equivalent amounts of genomic DNA were input from CVID and control samples. For every sample, a 60 bp segment covering the rearranged TCRbeta CDR3 region was amplified and then sequenced. The immunoSEQ assay, a bias-corrected multiplex PCR combined with high-throughput sequencing, was used to amplify TCRbeta. The authors processed their data as follows. Every unique nucleotide sequence counted as a clone and was annotated with V, D and J genes, copy number and frequency. Sequences were labeled productive if in frame, and non-productive if out of frame or containing stop codons. As previously described, Shannon's entropy was used to calculate clonality. The predicted amino acid sequences of productive clones were used to derive mean CDR3 Kyte-Doolittle hydropathy. The R hclust function was used to hierarchically cluster scaled V gene usage with Manhattan distance and complete linkage. To assess clone sharing by CDR3 amino acid sequence, 12 repertoires per group were resampled over 100 rounds. The repertoires were screened for around 70 published EBV-specific TCRbeta sequences and some 230 published CMV-specific TCRbeta sequences. Analysis left out a couple of CVID samples that produced under 10,000 sequences, so some 45 CVID repertoires remained. This immuneACCESS table, as held by TCRdb, lists in-frame sequences with V and J called but not all clones. Of the missing ones, under half trace to an unresolved V gene in checked studies; the others have no known cause. Clone size and the V and J calls come from that table; the DNA yielded D and trimming. There are about 42,000 clones in this sample, and none of them is a singleton. Around 6% of the sample belongs to the ten largest clones.

Reading from cysteine to phenylalanine, the CDR3 counts 13 amino acids. Part of the CDR3 DNA is given, 30 bases translated from base 1. Trimming accounts for 0 bases at V and 6 bases at J, while the number of junction bases matched to no gene is 0. CDR1 is given as SGHRS and CDR2 as YFSETQ, both from the germline V gene. The sample originates from a study of T cell clonality in common variable immunodeficiency (dated by TCRdb to the mid-2010s). The paper as a whole reports these results and caveats: Differences among patients in the CVID cohort limited the correlations between repertoire features and clinical complications. Healthy controls shared more TCRbeta clones with each other than CVID subjects shared among themselves (p < 0.0001). CVID TCRbeta sequences were reported to have fewer deletions and N-nucleotide insertions and to lack highly modified clones with 13 or more V deletions. According to the authors, finding the cause of the higher clonality in CVID would require sequencing the repertoires of T cell subpopulations. Increased TCRbeta clonality was found in CVID subjects compared with healthy controls (t-test p = 0.018), with the increase being most characteristic of about a third of subjects. Although equal DNA input was used, an average of about 83,000 unique sequences per sample was obtained for controls, compared with some 30,000 for CVID samples.

This sequence originates from a human donor with common variable immunodeficiency. The chain is made from TRBV5-1 and TRBJ1-1, and TRBD1 matches 9 of the central bases. The sequenced material came from peripheral blood mononuclear cells. CDR3 reads: CASSLGQGAEAFF. CDR3 DNA (partial): TGCGCCAGCAGCTTGGGACAGGGGGCTGAA.